One sample yielded the 27 T cell receptor beta chains listed below, sequenced in a study of T cells after yellow fever vaccination. TCRdb fed the 5' RACE reads into MiXCR, producing one record per CDR3 protein. The sample yields about 170,000 distinct CDR3 sequences, 11% seen once. The starting material was CD8+ T cells sorted from PBMCs, obtained 15 days after the yellow fever booster vaccination. All receptors derive from a man younger than 35 who received the YFV17D yellow fever vaccine.

The CDR3: CASSYRVQFEKLFF. CDR3 in DNA: TGTGCCAGCAGCTATAGGGTGCAGTTTGAAAAACTGTTTTTT. This rearrangement joins TRBV7-9 to TRBJ1-4; D gene ambiguous. This CDR3 region has 14 residues. Germline V lookup: CDR1 SEHNR, CDR2 FQNEAQ (reference sequence). Trimming left V 4 bases short and J 7 bases short, with 13 bases between. The whole variable domain, remainder taken from reference TRBV7-9 and TRBJ1-4, is DTGVSQNPRHKITKRGQNVTFRCDPISEHNRLYWYRQTLGQGPEFLTYFQNEAQLEKSRLLSDRFSAERPKGSFSTLEIQRTEQGDSAMYLCASSYRVQFEKLFFGSGTQLSVL.

There are a few counts of this clonotype. The chain combines TRBV7-9 with TRBJ1-5, with 12 bases identical to TRBD1. Germline CDR1 reads SEHNR; CDR2 reads FQNEAQ (reference sequence). V shed 4 bases, J shed 5 bases, and the junction held 6 bases outside the gene matches. The CDR3 sequence is 16 residues long. Here the CDR3 DNA reads TGTGCCAGCAGCTATGCGGGACAGGGGGCACATCAGCCCCAGCATTTT. Its protein is CASSYAGQGAHQPQHF. Combining the CDR3 with reference TRBV7-9 and TRBJ1-5 gives the whole variable domain DTGVSQNPRHKITKRGQNVTFRCDPISEHNRLYWYRQTLGQGPEFLTYFQNEAQLEKSRLLSDRFSAERPKGSFSTLEIQRTEQGDSAMYLCASSYAGQGAHQPQHFGDGTRLSIL.

The chain couples TRBV4-1 to TRBJ2-1, with 9 bases identical to TRBD1. The germline CDR1 and CDR2 sequences are MGHRA and YSYEKL. Losses at the gene ends were 2 bases for V and 4 bases for J; bases not matched to a gene: 9. The length of the CDR3 is 17 residues. Here the CDR3 DNA reads TGCGCCAGCAGCCAACAATCCGGGACAGGGAAGTACAATGAGCAGTTCTTC. This translates into CASSQQSGTGKYNEQFF.

This chain joins TRBV5-6 and TRBJ2-7; weak D call: TRBD2 (6 bases). Trimming pared 4 bases from V and 4 bases from J, leaving 12 bases between. Per germline, CDR1 SGHDT and CDR2 YYEEEE. The length of the CDR3 is 13 residues. The CDR3 DNA follows: TGTGCCAGCAGCACGGGACTGCGGTACGAGCAGTACTTC. It yields the protein CASSTGLRYEQYF. The whole variable domain, filled in from reference TRBV5-6 and TRBJ2-7, reads DAGVTQSPTHLIKTRGQQVTLRCSPKSGHDTVSWYQQALGQGPQFIFQYYEEEERQRGNFPDRFSGHQFPNYSSELNVNALLLGDSALYLCASSTGLRYEQYFGPGTRLTVT.

The chain couples TRBV11-3 to TRBJ1-1; TRBD1 matches 9 bases. Germline-derived CDR1 and CDR2 are SGHNT and YENEEA. This CDR3 comprises 15 residues. The trim removed 5 bases at V and 3 bases at J, leaving 7 bases unmatched. In DNA, the CDR3 is TGTGCCAGCAGCCCACGGACAGGGGCACACACTGAAGCTTTCTTT. This encodes CASSPRTGAHTEAFF.

The chain is built from TRBV9 and TRBJ2-5; D remains unclear. CDR1 is SGDLS, CDR2 YYNGEE, per germline. The CDR3 length is 13 residues. Trimming cost V 0 bases and J 3 bases, with 6 bases left between them. CDR3 sequence: CASSVDPEETQYF. CDR3 DNA: TGTGCCAGCAGCGTAGATCCGGAAGAGACCCAGTACTTC.

There are a few counts of this clonotype. This chain uses TRBV15 with TRBJ1-1; the D gene is possibly TRBD1 (6 bases). The CDR3 contains 17 residues. V was cut by 5 bases and J by 0 bases, with 19 bases left in between. Germline lookup yields CDR1 LNHNV and CDR2 YYDKDF (reference sequence). CDR3 region: CATSARRGLSLNTEAFF. In DNA form, the CDR3 reads TGTGCCACCAGCGCCCGGCGGGGGCTCTCCCTGAACACTGAAGCTTTCTTT.

The gene calls are TRBV7-9 and TRBJ2-2, with D tentatively TRBD1 (6 bases). The V and J ends lost 5 bases and 7 bases respectively, with 20 bases between them. Germline values: CDR1 SEHNR, CDR2 FQNEAQ (reference sequence). This CDR3 is built from 16 residues. CDR3 amino acids: CASSGARGTLIGELFF. The CDR3 DNA sequence: TGTGCCAGCAGCGGGGCGCGTGGGACACTGATCGGGGAGCTGTTTTTT. Based on the CDR3 plus reference TRBV7-9 and TRBJ2-2, the full variable domain is DTGVSQNPRHKITKRGQNVTFRCDPISEHNRLYWYRQTLGQGPEFLTYFQNEAQLEKSRLLSDRFSAERPKGSFSTLEIQRTEQGDSAMYLCASSGARGTLIGELFFGEGSRLTVL.

The V and J genes are TRBV7-3 and TRBJ2-3; 8 bases are a match to TRBD1. Germline CDR1 is SGHTA and CDR2 is FQGTGA. J was trimmed by 2 bases and V by 2 bases; bases with no gene match: 6. The CDR3 runs 16 residues. CDR3 in DNA: TGTGCCAGCAGCTTACGGCAGGGGGCCCCCACAGATACGCAGTATTTT. It translates to CASSLRQGAPTDTQYF.

The gene calls are TRBV19 and TRBJ2-3; the match to TRBD1 covers 9 bases. This CDR3 has 15 residues. Losses at the gene ends were 6 bases for V and 5 bases for J; bases not matched to a gene: 9. From germline, CDR1 is LNHDA and CDR2 SQIVND (reference sequence). For the CDR3, the DNA is TGTGCCAGTAGCAGTTGGGACAGGGAGCAAGATACGCAGTATTTT. Protein product: CASSSWDREQDTQYF.

This clonotype appeared a few times. The chain is built from TRBV10-3 and TRBJ1-1; no reliable D call. Germline values: CDR1 ENHRY, CDR2 SYGVKD. This CDR3 spans 12 amino acids. Between the trimmed V and J ends, which lost 4 bases and 1 base, there was a span of 4 bases. DNA for the CDR3: TGTGCCATCAGTGCGTCGAACACTGAAGCTTTCTTT. Residues: CAISASNTEAFF.

The genes are TRBV4-1 and TRBJ2-3; no definite D call. CDR1 MGHRA and CDR2 YSYEKL come from the germline V gene. This CDR3 region has 15 residues. V lost 1 base and J lost 12, with 20 bases in between. Here the CDR3 reads CASSQVSDGTQNQYF. DNA of the CDR3: TGCGCCAGCAGCCAAGTTTCGGACGGAACCCAAAATCAGTATTTT.

At least ten counts were recorded for this clonotype. This chain links TRBV12-3 or TRBV12-4 with TRBJ2-1, with D unresolved. The CDR3 contains 11 residues. The germline V and J ends were trimmed by 6 bases and 6 bases, with 6 bases remaining between them. For the CDR3, the DNA is TGTGCCAGCAGCTCTTTCAATGAGCAGTTCTTC. Amino acids: CASSSFNEQFF.

This clonotype was seen a few times. The genes are TRBV6-5 and TRBJ2-1; 7 nucleotides match TRBD1. The trim removed 5 bases at V and 0 bases at J, leaving 4 bases unmatched. The germline V gene encodes CDR1 MNHEY and CDR2 SVGAGI. The CDR3 is 15 residues long. This CDR3 reads CASSHTGASYNEQFF. The CDR3 coding sequence is TGTGCCAGCAGTCACACAGGGGCCTCCTACAATGAGCAGTTCTTC.

The chain has TRBV4-3 and TRBJ1-2; 7 bases map to TRBD1. Germline CDR1 is LGHNA and CDR2 is YSLEER. This CDR3 contains 15 residues. J gave up 7 bases and V 1 base, and 9 bases lay outside the gene matches. The CDR3 loop reads CASSQGAQGWGGYTF. In DNA, the CDR3 is TGCGCCAGCAGCCAAGGGGCACAGGGGTGGGGTGGCTACACCTTC.

Only a few counts were recorded for this clonotype. The CDR3 coding sequence is TGTGCCAGCAGCCCGGGCCGCTCCTATAATTCACCCCTCCACTTT. It yields the protein CASSPGRSYNSPLHF. The V call is TRBV5-4, the J call TRBJ1-6, with no clear D. CDR3 length: 15 amino acids. Trimming took 4 bases from V and 0 from J, leaving 8 bases between them. Germline V gives CDR1 SGHNT, CDR2 YYREEE (reference sequence). Filled out from reference TRBV5-4 and TRBJ1-6, the complete variable domain reads ETGVTQSPTHLIKTRGQQVTLRCSSQSGHNTVSWYQQALGQGPQFIFQYYREEENGRGNFPPRFSGLQFPNYSSELNVNALELDDSALYLCASSPGRSYNSPLHFGNGTRLTVT.

The DNA for the CDR3 is TGTGCCAGCAGTCACGGGGGGGGGGACGAGCAGTACTTC. It is translated as CASSHGGGDEQYF. J is TRBJ2-7 and V is TRBV6-5, with 8 bases matching TRBD2. Trimming cost V 5 bases and J 5 bases; bases outside gene matches: 5. Germline V gene data show CDR1 as MNHEY and CDR2 as SVGAGI. The CDR3 consists of 13 residues.

This clonotype has more than one count but fewer than ten. The chain couples TRBV3-1 to TRBJ2-5, with 7 bases fitting TRBD1. This CDR3 spans 16 amino acids. V was clipped by 2 bases and J by 1 base; unmatched bases: 7. Germline V gives CDR1 LGHDT, CDR2 YNNKEL (reference sequence). The CDR3 region has the DNA TGTGCCAGCAGCCAACCCAGCCGGGACAGCCAAGAGACCCAGTACTTC. Translated: CASSQPSRDSQETQYF.

This clonotype appeared a few times. The chain carries TRBV6-4 and TRBJ2-3; D possibly corresponds to TRBD2 (5 bases). The CDR3 is 13 amino acids. The germline CDR1 and CDR2 sequences are MRHNA and SNTAGT. V gave up 0 bases and J gave up 7 bases, with 8 bases separating them. The CDR3 protein is CASSDSPGNTQYF. The CDR3 DNA is TGTGCCAGCAGTGACTCTCCGGGAAATACGCAGTATTTT.

On this clonotype: This could be a read error, since a much larger clone is one nucleotide away. The J gene is TRBJ2-7, the V gene TRBV11-2, with 7 positions matching TRBD2. Trimming took 6 bases from V and 4 from J; bases not matched to a gene: 3. Germline V gene sequence: CDR1 SGHAT, CDR2 FQNNGV. The CDR3 runs 12 residues. The CDR3 sequence is CASRYGGYEQYF. The CDR3 coding sequence is TGTGCCAGCAGATACGGGGGGTACGAGCAGTACTTC.

This clonotype was detected only a few times. The chain couples TRBV12-3 or TRBV12-4 to TRBJ2-1; TRBD1 agrees at 8 bases. Trimming cost V 6 bases and J 5 bases; bases outside gene matches: 6. This CDR3 is built from 14 residues. The CDR3 region has the DNA TGTGCCAGCAGCCCTGGGACAGGTAACAATGAGCAGTTCTTC. Encoded protein: CASSPGTGNNEQFF.

In this sample, this clonotype turned up many times. The genes are TRBV25-1 and TRBJ1-4; D is perhaps TRBD1 (5 bases). Germline assignment: CDR1 MGHDK and CDR2 SYGVNS. The CDR3 has 16 amino acids. V was clipped by 0 bases and J by 8 bases, with 16 bases between them. The CDR3 DNA reads as TGTGCCAGCAGTGAATATTCGTCCAGGGCGGGGGAAAAACTGTTTTTT. It encodes CASSEYSSRAGEKLFF.

The genes are TRBV7-9 and TRBJ1-5, with D perhaps TRBD1 (5 bases). Between the trimmed V and J ends, which lost 4 bases and 7 bases, there was a span of 14 bases. The germline gives CDR1 SEHNR, CDR2 FQNEAQ (reference sequence). The CDR3 contains 14 residues. CDR3 nucleotide sequence: TGTGCCAGCAGCTCCCGGGGGGGGTTGCAGCCCCAGCATTTT. Its translation: CASSSRGGLQPQHF.

The table lists this clonotype with a few counts. The chain has TRBV4-1 and TRBJ2-2; the match to TRBD1 covers 7 bases. The CDR3 length is 14 residues. The germline V gene encodes CDR1 MGHRA and CDR2 YSYEKL. The ends lost 6 bases at V and 5 bases at J; junction bases unmatched: 6. As DNA, the CDR3 is TGCGCCAGCAGGTTTCCAGGGGGTACCGGGGAGCTGTTTTTT. Translating it yields CASRFPGGTGELFF.

This clonotype was seen ten or more times. The chain uses TRBV20-1 and TRBJ1-4; D gene ambiguous. The germline gives CDR1 DFQATT, CDR2 SNEGSKA (reference sequence). The CDR3 has 16 amino acids. V lost 6 bases, J lost 7 bases, and 24 bases lay in between. CDR3 loop: CSATAPRPDQSEKLFF. DNA for the CDR3: TGCAGTGCAACCGCCCCTCGACCGGACCAAAGTGAAAAACTGTTTTTT.

This clonotype was found many times. The chain employs TRBV6-6 and TRBJ2-2; D is perhaps TRBD2 (5 bases). CDR1 and CDR2 (germline): MNHNY, SVGAGI (reference sequence). Trimming took 7 bases from V and 7 from J, leaving 19 bases between them. This CDR3 region has 15 residues. CDR3 nucleotides: TGTGCCAGCACCCTACCCGGGGTCATTGGCGGGGAGCTGTTTTTT. Protein: CASTLPGVIGGELFF.

The chain recombines TRBV15 with TRBJ1-2; 9 nucleotides match TRBD1. Germline CDR1 LNHNV, CDR2 YYDKDF (reference sequence). This CDR3 has 15 amino acids. Trimming took 1 base from V and 4 from J; bases not matched to a gene: 4. In nucleotides, the CDR3 is TGTGCCACCAGCAGAGGGACAGGGGCGGGCTATGGCTACACCTTC. Translation gives CATSRGTGAGYGYTF.